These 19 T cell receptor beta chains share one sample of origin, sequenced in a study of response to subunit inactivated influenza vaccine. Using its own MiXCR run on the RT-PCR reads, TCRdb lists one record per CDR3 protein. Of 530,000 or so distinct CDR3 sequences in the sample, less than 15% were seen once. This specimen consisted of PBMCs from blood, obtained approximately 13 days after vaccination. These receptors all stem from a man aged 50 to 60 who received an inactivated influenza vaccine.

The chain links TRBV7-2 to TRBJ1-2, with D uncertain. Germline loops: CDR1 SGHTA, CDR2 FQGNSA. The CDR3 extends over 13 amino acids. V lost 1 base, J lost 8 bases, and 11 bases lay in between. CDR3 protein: CASSLGAVGGYTF. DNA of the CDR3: TGTGCCAGCAGCTTAGGGGCAGTGGGAGGCTACACCTTC.

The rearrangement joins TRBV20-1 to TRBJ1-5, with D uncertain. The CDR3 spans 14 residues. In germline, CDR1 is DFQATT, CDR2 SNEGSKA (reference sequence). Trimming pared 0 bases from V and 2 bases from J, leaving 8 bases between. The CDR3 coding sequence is TGCAGTGCTAGAGATGGTGGGGGCAATCAGCCCCAGCATTTT. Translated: CSARDGGGNQPQHF.

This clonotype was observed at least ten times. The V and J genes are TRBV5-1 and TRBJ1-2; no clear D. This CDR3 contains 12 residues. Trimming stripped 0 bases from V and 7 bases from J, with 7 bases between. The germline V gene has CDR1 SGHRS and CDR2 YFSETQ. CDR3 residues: CASSLERGGYTF. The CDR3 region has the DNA TGCGCCAGCAGCTTGGAACGCGGTGGCTACACCTTC.

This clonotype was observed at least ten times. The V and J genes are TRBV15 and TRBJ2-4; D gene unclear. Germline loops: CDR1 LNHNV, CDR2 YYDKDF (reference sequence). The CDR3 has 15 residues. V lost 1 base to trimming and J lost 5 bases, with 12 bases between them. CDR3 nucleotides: TGTGCCACCAGCAGAGGTCGTAGGGAAGAAAACATTCAGTACTTC. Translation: CATSRGRREENIQYF.

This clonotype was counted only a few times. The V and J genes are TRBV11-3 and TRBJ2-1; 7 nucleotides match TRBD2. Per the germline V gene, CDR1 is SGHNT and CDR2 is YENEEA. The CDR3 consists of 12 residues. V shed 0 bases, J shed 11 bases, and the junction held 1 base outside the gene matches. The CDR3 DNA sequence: TGTGCCAGCAGCTTAGAAGCGGGAAAGCAGTTCTTC. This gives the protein CASSLEAGKQFF.

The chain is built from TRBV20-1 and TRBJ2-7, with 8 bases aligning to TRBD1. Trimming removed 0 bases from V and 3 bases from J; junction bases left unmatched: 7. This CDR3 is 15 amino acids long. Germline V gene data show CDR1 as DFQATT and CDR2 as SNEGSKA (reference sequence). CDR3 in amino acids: CSARDGGTGNYEQYF. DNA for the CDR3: TGCAGTGCTAGAGATGGAGGGACAGGTAACTACGAGCAGTACTTC.

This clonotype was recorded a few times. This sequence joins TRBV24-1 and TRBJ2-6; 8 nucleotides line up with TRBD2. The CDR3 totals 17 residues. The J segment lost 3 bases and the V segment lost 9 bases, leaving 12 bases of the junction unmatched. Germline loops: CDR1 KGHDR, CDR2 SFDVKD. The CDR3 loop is CATQGLANSHGANVLTF. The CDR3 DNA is TGTGCCACCCAAGGACTAGCAAATTCACATGGGGCCAACGTCCTGACTTTC.

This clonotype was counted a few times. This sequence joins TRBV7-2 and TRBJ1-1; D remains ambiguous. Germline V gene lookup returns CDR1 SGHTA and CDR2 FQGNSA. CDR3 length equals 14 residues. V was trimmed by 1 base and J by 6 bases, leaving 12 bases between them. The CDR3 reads CASSLGLSGAEAFF. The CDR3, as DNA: TGTGCCAGCAGCTTAGGTCTCAGTGGGGCTGAAGCTTTCTTT.

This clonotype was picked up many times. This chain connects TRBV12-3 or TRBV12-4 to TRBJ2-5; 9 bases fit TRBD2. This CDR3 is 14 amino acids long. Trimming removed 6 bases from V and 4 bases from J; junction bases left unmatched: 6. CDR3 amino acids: CASRRAGGGETQYF. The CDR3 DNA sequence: TGTGCCAGCAGACGAGCGGGGGGTGGAGAGACCCAGTACTTC.

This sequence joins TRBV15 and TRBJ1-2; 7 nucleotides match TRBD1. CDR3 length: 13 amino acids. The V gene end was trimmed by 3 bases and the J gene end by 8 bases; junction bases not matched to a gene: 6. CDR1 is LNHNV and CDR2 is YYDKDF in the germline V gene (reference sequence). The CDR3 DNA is TGTGCCACCAGCAGGGGACAGTTACGAGGCTACACCTTC. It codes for CATSRGQLRGYTF.

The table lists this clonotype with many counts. The DNA of the CDR3 is TGCGCCAGCAGCCCAATAGCGGGCTCCTACAATGAGCAGTTCTTC. It translates to CASSPIAGSYNEQFF. This chain links TRBV5-1 with TRBJ2-1; 7 bases are shared with TRBD2. Germline trimming cut 4 bases from V and 0 bases from J; bases unmatched to any gene: 4. The CDR3 totals 15 residues. CDR1 SGHRS and CDR2 YFSETQ come from the germline V gene.

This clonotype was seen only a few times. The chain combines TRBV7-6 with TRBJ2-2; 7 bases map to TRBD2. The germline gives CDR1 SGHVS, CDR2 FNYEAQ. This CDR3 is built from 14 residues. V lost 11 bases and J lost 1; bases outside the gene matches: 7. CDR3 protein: CAGGSGQNTGELFF. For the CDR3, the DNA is TGTGCCGGGGGTAGCGGGCAGAACACCGGGGAGCTGTTTTTT.

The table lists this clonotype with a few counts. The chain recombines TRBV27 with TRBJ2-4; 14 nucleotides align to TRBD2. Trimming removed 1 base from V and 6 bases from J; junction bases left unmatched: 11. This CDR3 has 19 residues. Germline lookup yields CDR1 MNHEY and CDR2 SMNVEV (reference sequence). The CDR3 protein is CASSLYGRGLAGVLNIQYF. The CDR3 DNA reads TGTGCCAGCAGTTTATATGGTCGGGGACTAGCGGGAGTCTTAAACATTCAGTACTTC.

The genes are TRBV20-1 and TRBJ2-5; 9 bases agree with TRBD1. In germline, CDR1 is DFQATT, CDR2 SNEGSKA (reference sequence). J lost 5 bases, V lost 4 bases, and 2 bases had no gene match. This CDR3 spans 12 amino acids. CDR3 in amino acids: CSAKTGGETQYF. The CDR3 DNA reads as TGCAGTGCTAAGACAGGGGGTGAGACCCAGTACTTC.

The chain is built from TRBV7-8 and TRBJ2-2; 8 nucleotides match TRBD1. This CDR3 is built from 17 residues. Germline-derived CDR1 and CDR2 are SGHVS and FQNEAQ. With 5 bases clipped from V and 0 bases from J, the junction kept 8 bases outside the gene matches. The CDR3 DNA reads TGTGCCAGCAGCCCTGGGGCGGGACAGGCGAACACCGGGGAGCTGTTTTTT. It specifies CASSPGAGQANTGELFF.

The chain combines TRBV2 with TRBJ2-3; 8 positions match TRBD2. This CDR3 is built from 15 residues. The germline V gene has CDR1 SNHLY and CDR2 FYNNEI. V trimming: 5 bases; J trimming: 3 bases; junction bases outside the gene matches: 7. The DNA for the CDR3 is TGTGCCAGCAGTCCGTATACTAGCGGAACAGATACGCAGTATTTT. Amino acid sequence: CASSPYTSGTDTQYF.

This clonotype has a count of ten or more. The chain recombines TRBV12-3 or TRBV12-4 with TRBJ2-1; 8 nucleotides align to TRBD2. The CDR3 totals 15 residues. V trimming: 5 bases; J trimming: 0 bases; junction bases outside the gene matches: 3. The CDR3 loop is CASSLRGVSYNEQFF. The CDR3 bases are TGTGCCAGCAGTCTGCGGGGGGTCTCCTACAATGAGCAGTTCTTC.

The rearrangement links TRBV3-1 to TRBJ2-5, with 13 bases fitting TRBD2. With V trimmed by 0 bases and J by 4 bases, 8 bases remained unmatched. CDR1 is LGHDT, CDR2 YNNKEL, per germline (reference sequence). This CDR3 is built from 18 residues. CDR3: CASSQDSRLAGGLETQYF. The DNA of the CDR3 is TGTGCCAGCAGCCAAGACAGCCGACTAGCGGGGGGACTAGAGACCCAGTACTTC.

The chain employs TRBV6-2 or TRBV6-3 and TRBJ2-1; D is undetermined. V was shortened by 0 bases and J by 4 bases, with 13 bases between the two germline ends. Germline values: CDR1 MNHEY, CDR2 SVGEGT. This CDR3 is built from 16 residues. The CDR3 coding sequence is TGTGCCAGCAGTTACTCGATCGGTGAGCGTTACAATGAGCAGTTCTTC. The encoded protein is CASSYSIGERYNEQFF.